A single sample gave rise to the 26 T cell receptor beta chains below, sequenced in a study of control samples from healthy donors and cancer patients. Profiled with immunoSEQ multiplex PCR; TCRdb holds only in-frame clones, not every one. The table has roughly 92,000 clones, approximately 88% seen once. Sequencing input: blood. These receptors all come from a woman aged 55 to 70 in good health.

The J gene is TRBJ2-1, the V gene TRBV4-1; D ambiguous. V lost 2 bases and J 2 bases, leaving 7 bases between the germline ends. Germline CDR1 and CDR2: MGHRA and YSYEKL. The CDR3 is 14 amino acids. This CDR3 is CASSQRTTYNEQFF. CDR3 DNA: TGCGCCAGCAGCCAAAGGACCACCTACAATGAGCAGTTCTTC.

V is TRBV28 and J is TRBJ1-2, with 7 nucleotides matching TRBD1. CDR1 MDHEN and CDR2 SYDVKM come from the germline V gene. J was trimmed by 4 bases and V by 6 bases; bases with no gene match: 5. This CDR3 is built from 13 residues. The CDR3 coding sequence is TGTGCCAGCAGGCGACAGGGTCCCTATGGCTACACCTTC. The encoded protein is CASRRQGPYGYTF.

The chain recombines TRBV14 with TRBJ2-1, with D tentatively TRBD1 (5 bases). Germline values: CDR1 SGHDN, CDR2 FVKESK. V was clipped by 0 bases and J by 15 bases, with 18 bases between them. This CDR3 has 14 residues. The CDR3 DNA reads TGTGCCAGCAGCCAAGAGCCTATGGGGCCCATTCGGTTCTTC. It is translated as CASSQEPMGPIRFF.

The CDR3 is CASSIGGANVLTF. DNA of the CDR3: TGTGCCAGTAGTATAGGTGGGGCCAACGTCCTGACTTTC. The chain recombines TRBV19 with TRBJ2-6; D is unclear. Germline CDR1 and CDR2: LNHDA and SQIVND (reference sequence). The germline V and J ends were trimmed by 1 base and 3 bases, with 1 base remaining between them. The CDR3 loop spans 13 amino acids.

J is TRBJ2-1 and V is TRBV7-3; D possibly matches TRBD1 or TRBD2 (5 bases each). The CDR3 covers 13 residues. The germline gives CDR1 SGHTA, CDR2 FQGTGA. With 8 bases removed from V and 6 bases from J, the gap between germline ends came to 14 bases. As DNA, the CDR3 is TGTGCCAGCGCAATTTCCGGGACCAATGAGCAGTTCTTC. Protein sequence: CASAISGTNEQFF.

V and J are TRBV11-2 and TRBJ1-1; 8 nucleotides agree with TRBD1. CDR1 and CDR2 from the germline V gene are SGHAT and FQNNGV. The CDR3 has 17 amino acids. After removal of 1 base from V and 1 base from J, the junction contained 8 bases not matched to a gene. The DNA for the CDR3 is TGTGCCAGCAGCTTAGGATTCAGGACAGGGAGGAACACTGAAGCTTTCTTT. This gives the protein CASSLGFRTGRNTEAFF.

V is TRBV6-2 or TRBV6-3 and J is TRBJ2-1; a weak D match, TRBD2 (5 bases). Between the trimmed V and J ends, which lost 4 bases and 0 bases, there was a span of 7 bases. Per the germline V gene, CDR1 is MNHEY and CDR2 is SVGEGT. This CDR3 spans 14 amino acids. This CDR3 is CASSLALSYNEQFF. The CDR3 coding sequence is TGTGCCAGCAGTTTAGCGCTCTCCTACAATGAGCAGTTCTTC.

This clone was found many times. V gene TRBV2 combines with J gene TRBJ1-6; D gene ambiguous. This CDR3 contains 15 residues. Germline loops: CDR1 SNHLY, CDR2 FYNNEI. Trimming took off 2 bases at V and 8 bases at J, with 13 bases between the two ends. CDR3 nucleotide sequence: TGTGCCAGCAGTGAAATGGGCACGGCCTATTCACCCCTCCACTTT. Its protein product is CASSEMGTAYSPLHF.

The chain has TRBV4-1 and TRBJ2-1; unclear D gene. Germline-derived CDR1 and CDR2 are MGHRA and YSYEKL. The ends were cut back, 1 base at V and 15 bases at J, with 16 bases in the middle. The CDR3 spans 13 residues. CDR3 sequence: CASSQVLGRTRFF. The CDR3, as DNA: TGCGCCAGCAGCCAAGTTTTGGGCCGTACGAGGTTCTTC.

V gene TRBV18 combines with J gene TRBJ1-5; the D is unclear. Germline V gene data show CDR1 as KGHSH and CDR2 as LQKENI. V shed 3 bases and J shed 6 bases, with 9 bases lying between them. CDR3 length: 13 amino acids. The CDR3 reads CASSPNVIQPQHF. The DNA of the CDR3 is TGTGCCAGCTCACCTAACGTCATTCAGCCCCAGCATTTT.

The J gene is TRBJ1-4, the V gene TRBV7-9; the match to TRBD1 covers 8 bases. J was trimmed by 3 bases and V by 2 bases; bases with no gene match: 5. Germline CDR1 is SEHNR and CDR2 is FQNEAQ (reference sequence). CDR3 length equals 16 residues. The CDR3 sequence: CASSLPTGGANEKLFF. Written as DNA, the CDR3 is TGTGCCAGCAGCTTACCTACAGGGGGGGCTAATGAAAAACTGTTTTTT.

The CDR3 reads CASSWQQGGNTIYF. The CDR3 DNA is TGTGCCAGCAGTTGGCAGCAGGGTGGAAACACCATATATTTT. V gene TRBV6-2 or TRBV6-3 combines with J gene TRBJ1-3, with D tentatively TRBD1 (5 bases). The CDR3 runs to 14 residues. V lost 4 bases and J lost 3, with 10 bases in between. Looked up from germline, CDR1 is MNHEY and CDR2 is SVGEGT.

The rearrangement joins TRBV6-2 or TRBV6-3 to TRBJ2-1, with 10 positions matching TRBD2. Per the germline V gene, CDR1 is MNHEY and CDR2 is SVGEGT. The CDR3 runs to 15 residues. Unmatched junction bases numbered 14, after V lost 3 bases and J lost 15 bases. The CDR3 region has the DNA TGTGCCAGCAGTTATTCCGAGACTAGCGGGTCGGGTCCGTTCTTC. This codes for CASSYSETSGSGPFF.

This clone appeared once. V is TRBV7-9 and J is TRBJ1-4, with D unresolved. Germline V CDR1 and CDR2: SEHNR, FQNEAQ (reference sequence). V was pared by 5 bases and J by 6 bases, with 13 bases between. The CDR3 runs 14 residues. This CDR3 is CASSQAGGHEKLFF. CDR3 nucleotide sequence: TGTGCCAGCAGCCAAGCCGGAGGACATGAAAAACTGTTTTTT. Full variable domain (missing parts from reference TRBV7-9 and TRBJ1-4): DTGVSQNPRHKITKRGQNVTFRCDPISEHNRLYWYRQTLGQGPEFLTYFQNEAQLEKSRLLSDRFSAERPKGSFSTLEIQRTEQGDSAMYLCASSQAGGHEKLFFGSGTQLSVL.

The chain uses TRBV24-1 and TRBJ2-3; weak D call: TRBD1 (6 bases). CDR1 and CDR2 (germline): KGHDR, SFDVKD. V lost 6 bases and J lost 4, with 16 bases in between. This CDR3 comprises 15 residues. CDR3 bases: TGTGCCACCAGTTTTGGGGGCGGAGGAGCAGATACGCAGTATTTT. As protein: CATSFGGGGADTQYF.

As regards this clone: Other nucleotide sequences in the sample specify the same CDR3. The chain links TRBV30 to TRBJ1-1; maybe TRBD1 (5 bases). Germline V lookup: CDR1 GTSNPN, CDR2 SVGIG (reference sequence). The V and J ends lost 7 bases and 0 bases respectively, with 12 bases between them. The length of the CDR3 is 13 residues. CDR3 residues: CASTRGMNTEAFF. CDR3 nucleotide sequence: TGTGCCTCCACCCGGGGGATGAACACTGAAGCTTTCTTT. The full variable domain, its missing parts supplied by reference TRBV30 and TRBJ1-1, is SQTIHQWPATLVQPVGSPLSLECTVEGTSNPNLYWYRQAAGRGLQLLFYSVGIGQISSEVPQNLSASRPQDRQFILSSKKLLLSDSGFYLCASTRGMNTEAFFGQGTRLTVV.

The chain links TRBV10-3 to TRBJ2-1; 11 positions agree with TRBD2. Germline V gives CDR1 ENHRY, CDR2 SYGVKD. The J segment lost 5 bases and the V segment lost 3 bases, leaving 6 bases of the junction unmatched. This CDR3 spans 16 amino acids. DNA of the CDR3: TGTGCCATCAGTGATCTTAGCGGGGGGGGCCACAATGAGCAGTTCTTC. Amino acids: CAISDLSGGGHNEQFF.

This clone appeared a single time. The chain recombines TRBV19 with TRBJ1-3; no firm D call. V was trimmed by 8 bases and J by 0 bases, leaving 11 bases between them. This CDR3 comprises 14 residues. The germline V gene has CDR1 LNHDA and CDR2 SQIVND (reference sequence). CDR3 in DNA: TGTGCCAGTGGCACAGAGAGCTCTGGAAACACCATATATTTT. This sequence encodes CASGTESSGNTIYF.

The gene calls are TRBV10-2 and TRBJ2-1; maybe TRBD2 (6 bases). The CDR3 sequence is 12 residues long. Germline V gene data show CDR1 as WSHSY and CDR2 as SAAADI. The CDR3 bases are TGCGCGGGGGGAGGTTCCTACAATGAGCAGTTCTTC. Protein product: CAGGGSYNEQFF.

The chain carries TRBV21-1 and TRBJ1-5. TRBV21-1 is a recognized pseudogene. The CDR3 is made up of 17 amino acids. CDR3 DNA: TGTGCCAGCAGCCACCCACCTGAGACCGTTAGCAATCAGCCCCAGCATTTT. This translates into CASSHPPETVSNQPQHF.

This rearrangement joins TRBV3-1 (or the pseudogene TRBV3-2) to TRBJ1-1; tentative D call: TRBD1 (6 bases). V dropped 9 bases and J dropped 0 bases, with 11 bases sitting between them. The CDR3 contains 13 residues. Germline values: CDR1 LGHDT, CDR2 YNNKEL (reference sequence). CDR3 sequence (DNA): TGTGCCAGTCAGGGACACCTGAACACTGAAGCTTTCTTT. It specifies CASQGHLNTEAFF.

This clone has a handful of counts. The chain carries TRBV10-2 and TRBJ1-5; D gene ambiguous. There are 13 residues in the CDR3. Per germline, CDR1 WSHSY and CDR2 SAAADI. The germline V and J ends were trimmed by 8 bases and 4 bases, with 12 bases remaining between them. The CDR3, as DNA: TGCGCCAGCCAATGGACGGTAAATCAGCCCCAGCATTTT. Translating it yields CASQWTVNQPQHF.

The chain couples TRBV18 to TRBJ2-2, with a weak D call TRBD1 (6 bases). This CDR3 has 14 amino acids. Trimming removed 5 bases at V and 4 bases at J, with 11 bases between. Germline CDR1 KGHSH, CDR2 LQKENI. In DNA form, the CDR3 reads TGTGCCAGCTCAACACGGACAGTCACCGGGGAGCTGTTTTTT. This sequence encodes CASSTRTVTGELFF. Full variable domain (missing parts from reference TRBV18 and TRBJ2-2): NAGVMQNPRHLVRRRGQEARLRCSPMKGHSHVYWYRQLPEEGLKFMVYLQKENIIDESGMPKERFSAEFPKEGPSILRIQQVVRGDSAAYFCASSTRTVTGELFFGEGSRLTVL.

The chain joins TRBV25-1 to TRBJ1-4, with D perhaps matching TRBD1 (6 bases). The CDR3 is 15 amino acids. The V gene lost 2 bases and the J gene lost 5 bases, with 12 bases spanning the gap. Germline CDR1 and CDR2: MGHDK and SYGVNS. The CDR3: CASSERRGANEKLFF. CDR3 sequence (DNA): TGTGCCAGCAGTGAACGCCGGGGGGCCAATGAAAAACTGTTTTTT.

The J gene is TRBJ2-1, the V gene TRBV4-1, with 7 bases aligning to TRBD2. V was pared by 4 bases and J by 0 bases, with 3 bases of the junction left unmatched. The germline V gene encodes CDR1 MGHRA and CDR2 YSYEKL. The CDR3 length is 15 residues. The CDR3 spells CASSLRDYSYNEQFF. The CDR3 DNA reads TGCGCCAGCAGCCTCCGGGACTACTCCTACAATGAGCAGTTCTTC.

This clone was detected once. The chain recombines TRBV28 with TRBJ1-5; the match to TRBD1 covers 7 bases. This CDR3 spans 15 amino acids. After removal of 6 bases from V and 6 bases from J, the junction contained 11 bases not matched to a gene. Germline CDR1 and CDR2: MDHEN and SYDVKM. The CDR3 DNA reads TGTGCCAGCAGCCCTACAGGGGCTTTTGTTCAGCCCCAGCATTTT. Translated, it gives CASSPTGAFVQPQHF.